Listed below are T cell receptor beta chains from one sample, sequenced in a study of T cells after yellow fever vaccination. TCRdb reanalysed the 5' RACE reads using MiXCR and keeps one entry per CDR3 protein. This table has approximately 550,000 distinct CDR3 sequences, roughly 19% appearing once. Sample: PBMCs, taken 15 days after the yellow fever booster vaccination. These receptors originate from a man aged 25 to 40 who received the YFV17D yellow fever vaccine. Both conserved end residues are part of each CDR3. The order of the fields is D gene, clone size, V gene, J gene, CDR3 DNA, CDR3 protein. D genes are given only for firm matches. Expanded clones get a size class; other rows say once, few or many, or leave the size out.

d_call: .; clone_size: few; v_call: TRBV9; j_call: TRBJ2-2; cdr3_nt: TGTGCCAGCAGCGTATTTGAGGTACCCACCGGGGAGCTGTTTTTT; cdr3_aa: CASSVFEVPTGELFF
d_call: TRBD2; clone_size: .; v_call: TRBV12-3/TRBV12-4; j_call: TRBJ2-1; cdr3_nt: TGTGCCAGCAGCACGACTAGCGGGATGAATGAGCAGTTCTTC; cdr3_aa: CASSTTSGMNEQFF
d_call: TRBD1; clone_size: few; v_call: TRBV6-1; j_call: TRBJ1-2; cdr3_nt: TGTGCCAGCAATAAACCGGGACAGGGGGCTGGCTACACCTTC; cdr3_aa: CASNKPGQGAGYTF
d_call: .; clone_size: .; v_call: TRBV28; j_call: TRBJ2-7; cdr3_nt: TGTGCCAGCCAGGAGAGCATCACTTACACCTACGAGCAGTACTTC; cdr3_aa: CASQESITYTYEQYF
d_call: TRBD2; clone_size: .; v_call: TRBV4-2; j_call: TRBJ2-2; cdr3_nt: TGTGCCAGCAGCCAGTATGTTAGTAGCGGGAGGGCCTTCACCGGGGAGCTGTTTTTT; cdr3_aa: CASSQYVSSGRAFTGELFF
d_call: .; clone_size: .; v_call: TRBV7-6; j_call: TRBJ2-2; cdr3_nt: TGTGCCAGCAGCCCATCCTGGGGAGCCGGGGAGCTGTTTTTT; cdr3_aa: CASSPSWGAGELFF
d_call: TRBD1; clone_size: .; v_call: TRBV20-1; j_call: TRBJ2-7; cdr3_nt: TGCAGTGCTAGAAAGACAGGGGCCGACGAGCAGTACTTC; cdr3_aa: CSARKTGADEQYF
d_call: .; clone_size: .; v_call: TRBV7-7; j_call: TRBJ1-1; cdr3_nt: TGTGCTAGCAGCTCAAGTTGGGGCACTGAAGCTTTCTTT; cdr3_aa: CASSSSWGTEAFF
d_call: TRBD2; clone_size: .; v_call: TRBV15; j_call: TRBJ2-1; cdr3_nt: TGTGCCGCGGGGGATGAGCAGTTCTTC; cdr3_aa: CAAGDEQFF
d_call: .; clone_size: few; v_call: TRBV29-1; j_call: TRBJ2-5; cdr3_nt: TGCAGCGCCCGGCAGGGGATAGAGACCCAGTACTTC; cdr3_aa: CSARQGIETQYF
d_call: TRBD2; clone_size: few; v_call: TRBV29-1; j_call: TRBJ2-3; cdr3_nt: TGCAGCGTTGATAGGGCAGGCGGGGGAGATACGCAGTATTTT; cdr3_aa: CSVDRAGGGDTQYF
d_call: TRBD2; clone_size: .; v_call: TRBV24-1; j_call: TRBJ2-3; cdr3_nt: TGTGCCACCAGTGATTTTGGGACTAGCCCCCGGGTCACAGATACGCAGTATTTT; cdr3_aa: CATSDFGTSPRVTDTQYF
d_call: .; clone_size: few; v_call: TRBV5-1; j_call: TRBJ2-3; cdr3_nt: TGCGCCAGCAGCTTAGGCCGACTCAGCACAGATACGCAGTATTTT; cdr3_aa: CASSLGRLSTDTQYF
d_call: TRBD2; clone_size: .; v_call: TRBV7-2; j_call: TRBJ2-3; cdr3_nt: TGTGCCAGCAGCTGGGACTACACAGATACGCAGTATTTT; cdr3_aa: CASSWDYTDTQYF
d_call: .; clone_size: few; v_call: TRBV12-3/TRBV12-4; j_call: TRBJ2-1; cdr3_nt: TGTGCCAGCAGGCGGTTGAGCTCCTACAATGAGCAGTTCTTC; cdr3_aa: CASRRLSSYNEQFF
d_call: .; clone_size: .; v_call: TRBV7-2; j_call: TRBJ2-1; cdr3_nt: TGTGCCAGCAGCCTACAGGAGTTGGACAATGAGCAGTTCTTC; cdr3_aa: CASSLQELDNEQFF
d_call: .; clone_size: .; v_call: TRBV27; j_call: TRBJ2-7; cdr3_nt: TGTGCCAGCAGGGAATCCCCATACGAGCAGTACTTC; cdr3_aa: CASRESPYEQYF
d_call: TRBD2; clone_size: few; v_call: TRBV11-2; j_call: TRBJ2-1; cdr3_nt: TGTGCCAGCAGCTCTCTAAGCGGGGGCGCTGGAGAGCAGTTCTTC; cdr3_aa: CASSSLSGGAGEQFF
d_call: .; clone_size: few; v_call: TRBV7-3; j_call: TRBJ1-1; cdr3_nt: TGTGCCAGCAGCTTAACCGCGGGGGGAAGGACTGAAGCTTTCTTT; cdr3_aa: CASSLTAGGRTEAFF
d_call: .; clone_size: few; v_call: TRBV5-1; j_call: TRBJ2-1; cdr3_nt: TGCGCCAGCAGCTTAAGAGGGGGTCAACGGGATATTGGAGATGTGTTCTTC; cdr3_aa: CASSLRGGQRDIGDVFF
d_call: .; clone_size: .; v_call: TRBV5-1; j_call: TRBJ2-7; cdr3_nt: TGCGCCAGCAGCTTGGTGGCTAGAGGGGACTACGAGCAGTACTTC; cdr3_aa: CASSLVARGDYEQYF
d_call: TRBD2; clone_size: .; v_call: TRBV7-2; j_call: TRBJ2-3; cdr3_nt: TGTGCCAGCAGGCAACTAGCGCAAGGCACAGATACGCAGTATTTT; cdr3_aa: CASRQLAQGTDTQYF
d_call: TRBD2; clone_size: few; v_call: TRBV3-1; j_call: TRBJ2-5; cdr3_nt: TGTGCCAGCAGCCAAGATCGGGCCCCCGGGAGGAAGACCCAGTACTTC; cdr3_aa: CASSQDRAPGRKTQYF
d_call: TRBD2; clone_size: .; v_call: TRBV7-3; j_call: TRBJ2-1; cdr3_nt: TGTGCCAGCAGCTTCGCTCGACTAGCGGGAGCCCCGAATGAGCAGTTCTTC; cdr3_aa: CASSFARLAGAPNEQFF
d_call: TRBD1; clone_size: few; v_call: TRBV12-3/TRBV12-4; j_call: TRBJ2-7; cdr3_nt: TGTGCCACAAGCGGACAGGGCTACGAGCAGTACTTC; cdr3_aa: CATSGQGYEQYF
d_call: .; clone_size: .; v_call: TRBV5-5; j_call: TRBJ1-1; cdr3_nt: TGTGCCAGCAGCTTGATAGGCGGTCGGGGGAACACTGAAGCTTTCTTT; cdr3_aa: CASSLIGGRGNTEAFF
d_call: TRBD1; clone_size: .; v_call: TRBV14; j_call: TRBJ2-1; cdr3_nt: TGTGCCAGCAGCGAACGACAGGGGAACGATGAGCAGTTCTTC; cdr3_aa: CASSERQGNDEQFF
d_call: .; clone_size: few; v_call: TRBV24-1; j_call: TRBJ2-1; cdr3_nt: TGTGCCACCAGTGGGGGGCCGTCACCAAGCTCCTACAATGAGCAGTTCTTC; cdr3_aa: CATSGGPSPSSYNEQFF
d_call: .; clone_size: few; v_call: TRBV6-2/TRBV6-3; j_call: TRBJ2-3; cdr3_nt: TGTGCCAGCAGGACCTCGGGAGATACGCAGTATTTT; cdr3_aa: CASRTSGDTQYF
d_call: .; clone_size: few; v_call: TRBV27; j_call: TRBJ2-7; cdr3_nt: TGTGCCAGCAGCACCATCGGAGGTCCCCCCCTTGGTGGGCAGTACTTC; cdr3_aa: CASSTIGGPPLGGQYF
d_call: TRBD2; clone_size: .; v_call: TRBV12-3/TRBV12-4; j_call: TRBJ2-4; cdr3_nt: TGTGCCAGCAGTCCTCCCAGAGCGGGAGTCGGGGAAAACATTCAGTACTTC; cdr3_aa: CASSPPRAGVGENIQYF
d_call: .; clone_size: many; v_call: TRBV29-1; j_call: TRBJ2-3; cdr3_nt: TGCAGCGTTGGGGCCCCATACGATACGCAGTATTTT; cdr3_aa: CSVGAPYDTQYF
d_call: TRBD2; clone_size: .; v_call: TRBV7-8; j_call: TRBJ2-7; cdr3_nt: TGTGCCAGCAGCTTACTAGCGGGAGAGATCACCTACGAGCAGTACTTC; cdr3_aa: CASSLLAGEITYEQYF
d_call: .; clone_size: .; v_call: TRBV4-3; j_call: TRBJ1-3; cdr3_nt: TGCGCCAGCAGCCAAGCTGGTTGGTACTCTGGAAACACCATATATTTT; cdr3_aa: CASSQAGWYSGNTIYF
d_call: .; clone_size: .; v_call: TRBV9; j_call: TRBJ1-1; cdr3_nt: TGTGCCAGCAGCGTAGATTACTTGGGGACTGAAGCTTTCTTT; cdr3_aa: CASSVDYLGTEAFF
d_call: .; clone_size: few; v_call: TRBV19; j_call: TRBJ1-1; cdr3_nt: TGTGCCAGTAGTTCCTTGGCTACGCTCGAAGCTTTCTTT; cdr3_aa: CASSSLATLEAFF
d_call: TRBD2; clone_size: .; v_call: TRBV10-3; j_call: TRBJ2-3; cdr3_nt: TGTGCCATCAGTAACGGGACTAGCGGGCGCACAGATACGCAGTATTTT; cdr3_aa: CAISNGTSGRTDTQYF
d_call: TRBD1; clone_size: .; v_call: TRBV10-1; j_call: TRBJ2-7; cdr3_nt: TGCGCCAGCAGTGAACTTTCCGGGCCGGGACAGAAGCAGTACTTC; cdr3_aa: CASSELSGPGQKQYF
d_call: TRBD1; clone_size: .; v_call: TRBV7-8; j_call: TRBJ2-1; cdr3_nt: TGTGCCAGCAGCGCGCTAAGGGACAGACGTGTCGGTGAGCAGTTCTTC; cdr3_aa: CASSALRDRRVGEQFF
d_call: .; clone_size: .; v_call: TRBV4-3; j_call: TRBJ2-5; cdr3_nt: TGCGCCAGCAGCCAAGTCGGTAGCGGAGAGACCCAGTACTTC; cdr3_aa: CASSQVGSGETQYF
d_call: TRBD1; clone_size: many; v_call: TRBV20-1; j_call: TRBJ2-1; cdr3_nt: TGCAGTGCTAGAGAGCCGAGGGGTACAGGGGGCGGCGGGCAGTTCTTC; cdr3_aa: CSAREPRGTGGGGQFF
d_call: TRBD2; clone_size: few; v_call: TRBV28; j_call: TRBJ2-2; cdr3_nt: TGTGCCAGCAGTTTGCAGCGGGAAGTTACCGGGGAGCTGTTTTTT; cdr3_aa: CASSLQREVTGELFF
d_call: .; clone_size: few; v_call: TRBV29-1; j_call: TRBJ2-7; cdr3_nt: TGCAGCGCCGGGGACTTTAGCTCCTACGAGCAGTACTTC; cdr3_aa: CSAGDFSSYEQYF
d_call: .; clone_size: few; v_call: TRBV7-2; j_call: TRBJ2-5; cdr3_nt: TGTGCCAGCAGCTTTTCTCAGGCAACCCAGTACTTC; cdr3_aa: CASSFSQATQYF
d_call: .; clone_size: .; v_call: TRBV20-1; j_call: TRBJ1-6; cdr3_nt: TGCAGTGCTATCCGGGACCCAAATTCACCCCTCCACTTT; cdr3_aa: CSAIRDPNSPLHF
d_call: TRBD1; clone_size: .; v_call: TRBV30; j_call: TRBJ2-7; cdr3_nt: TGTGCCTGGAGTCCAGCTTTCCGGGACAGGGGGCAAGAGCAGTACTTC; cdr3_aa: CAWSPAFRDRGQEQYF
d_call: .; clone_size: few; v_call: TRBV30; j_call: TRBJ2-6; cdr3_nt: TGTGCCTCCACCCAGTCTAGTTGGTGGGCCAACGTCCTGACTTTC; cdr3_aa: CASTQSSWWANVLTF
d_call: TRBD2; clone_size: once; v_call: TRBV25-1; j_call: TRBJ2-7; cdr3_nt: TGTGCCAGCAGCGGAATAGCGGGACCCAGCTCCTACGAGCAGTACTTC; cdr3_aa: CASSGIAGPSSYEQYF
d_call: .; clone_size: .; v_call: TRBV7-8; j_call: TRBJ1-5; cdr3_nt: TGTGCCAGCAGCTTAGAATCACCTTTGAGCAATCAGCCCCAGCATTTT; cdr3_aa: CASSLESPLSNQPQHF
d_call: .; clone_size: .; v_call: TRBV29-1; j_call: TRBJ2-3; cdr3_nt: TGCAGCGTTGATGCGACTCCCGACACAGATACGCAGTATTTT; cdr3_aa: CSVDATPDTDTQYF
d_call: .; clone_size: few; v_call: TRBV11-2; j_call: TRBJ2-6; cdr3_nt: TGTGCCAGCAACCCGCCCGGGGCCAACGTCCTGACTTTC; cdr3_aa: CASNPPGANVLTF
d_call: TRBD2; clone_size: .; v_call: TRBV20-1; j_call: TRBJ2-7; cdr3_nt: TGCAGTGCCCTTGGACTAGCGGGAGGCAGCTCCTACGAGCAGTACTTC; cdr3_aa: CSALGLAGGSSYEQYF